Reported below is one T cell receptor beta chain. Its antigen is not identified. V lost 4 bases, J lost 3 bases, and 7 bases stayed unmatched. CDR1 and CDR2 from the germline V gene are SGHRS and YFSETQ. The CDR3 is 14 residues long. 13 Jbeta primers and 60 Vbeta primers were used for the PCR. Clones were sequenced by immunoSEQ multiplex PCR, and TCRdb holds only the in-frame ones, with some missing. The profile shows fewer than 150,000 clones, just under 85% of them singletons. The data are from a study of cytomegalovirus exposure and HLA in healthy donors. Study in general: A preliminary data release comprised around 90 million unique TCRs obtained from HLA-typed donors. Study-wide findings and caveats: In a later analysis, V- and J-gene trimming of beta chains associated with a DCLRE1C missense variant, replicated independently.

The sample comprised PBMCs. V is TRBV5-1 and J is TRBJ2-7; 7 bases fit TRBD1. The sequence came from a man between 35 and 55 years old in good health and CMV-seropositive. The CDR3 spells CASSEGTVGYEQYF. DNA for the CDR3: TGCGCCAGCAGCGAAGGGACAGTCGGCTACGAGCAGTACTTC.